This T cell receptor (beta chain) was observed in a study of CD8+CD57+ T cells in acquired aplastic anemia. Study in general: 3.2 ug was the average amount of DNA from sorted CD4+ and CD8+ cells.

Germline V gene data show CDR1 as MGHDK and CDR2 as SYGVNS. There are 14 residues in the CDR3. V shed 5 bases, J shed 6 bases, and the junction held 7 bases outside the gene matches. In patients chosen for sequencing, flow cytometry had shown CD8+CD57+ cell expansion. The TCR beta profiling, which covered VDJ combination and CDR3 sequence, was carried out using genomic DNA as the template. TCRdb reprocessed the reads with MiXCR, giving one entry per CDR3 protein. Among hundreds of thousands of distinct CDR3 sequences listed, under 40% were seen once. This clonotype was counted many times. This clonotype was obtained from a human donor with aplastic anemia. The rearrangement uses TRBV25-1 and TRBJ1-2, with 9 bases identical to TRBD1. Sequencing input: sorted CD4+, CD8+, or CD8+CD57+ T cells (not recorded which) from PBMCs. CDR3 DNA sequence: TGTGCCAGCAGTTATACAGGGGGCGACGATGGCTACACCTTC. Translation: CASSYTGGDDGYTF.